This TCR beta chain was documented in a study of identical twins. TCRdb processed the 5' RACE reads anew with MiXCR; each CDR3 protein has one entry. The sample lists about 530,000 distinct CDR3 sequences; 20% to 25% were seen once. This clonotype has only a few counts. V dropped 3 bases and J dropped 8; count of bases not matched to a gene: 4. The CDR3 extends over 13 amino acids. Germline V gene sequence: CDR1 DFQATT, CDR2 SNEGSKA (reference sequence). The sample also formed part of further work on yellow fever vaccine responses in identical twins.

The TCR sequence derives from a woman aged 18-35 years in good health. The sample was CD4+ T cells sorted from blood. The chain employs TRBV20-1 and TRBJ2-1, with 10 bases that match TRBD1. The CDR3 DNA reads TGCAGTGCTAGGGGGGACAGGGGCGATGAGCAGTTCTTC. This codes for CSARGDRGDEQFF.